The rows below give T cell receptor beta chains drawn from one sample of a study of blood T cell repertoires in COVID-19. Generated by immunoSEQ multiplex PCR, the TCRdb table keeps only in-frame clones and is missing some. The sample carries about 250,000 clones, 85% to 90% recorded once. Sequenced material: peripheral blood. The origin of the receptors is an elderly man with acute or convalescent COVID-19. The CDR3 runs from the conserved cysteine through the conserved F or W. Fields, in order: J gene, clone size, V gene, D gene, CDR3 DNA, CDR3 protein. D genes are given only for firm matches. Expanded clones get a size class; other rows say once, few or many, or leave the size out.

j_gene: TRBJ2-2
abundance: NA
v_gene: TRBV19
d_gene: TRBD2
CDR3nt: TGTGCCAGTAGTATTTTTGCGGGAGTGAGCACCGGGGAGCTGTTTTTT
CDR3aa: CASSIFAGVSTGELFF

j_gene: TRBJ2-7
abundance: NA
v_gene: TRBV6-5
d_gene: NA
CDR3nt: TGTGCCAGCAGTTACCAGGGGGGCTCCTACGAGCAGTACTTC
CDR3aa: CASSYQGGSYEQYF

j_gene: TRBJ2-1
abundance: NA
v_gene: TRBV24-1
d_gene: TRBD2
CDR3nt: TGTGCCACCAGTGATTTGAGGGAGGGGAGCTTCAATGAGCAGTTCTTC
CDR3aa: CATSDLREGSFNEQFF

j_gene: TRBJ2-7
abundance: NA
v_gene: TRBV11-2
d_gene: TRBD2
CDR3nt: TGTGCCAGCAGCACCAACCGGGACTACCACGAGCAGTACTTC
CDR3aa: CASSTNRDYHEQYF

j_gene: TRBJ2-2
abundance: NA
v_gene: TRBV7-3
d_gene: NA
CDR3nt: TGTGCCAGCAGCGAGGGGGTCAACACCGGGGAGCTGTTTTTT
CDR3aa: CASSEGVNTGELFF

j_gene: TRBJ2-1
abundance: once
v_gene: TRBV10-3
d_gene: TRBD2
CDR3nt: TGTGCCATCAGTGAGTCTGTCGGACTAGCGGGGGCCGGTCGCTCCTACAATGAGCAGTTCTTC
CDR3aa: CAISESVGLAGAGRSYNEQFF

j_gene: TRBJ2-2
abundance: NA
v_gene: TRBV9
d_gene: TRBD2
CDR3nt: TGTGCCAGCAGCGTTGGGGAGGGCGGGGGAAACACCGGGGAGCTGTTTTTT
CDR3aa: CASSVGEGGGNTGELFF

j_gene: TRBJ1-5
abundance: NA
v_gene: TRBV3-1/TRBV3-2
d_gene: NA
CDR3nt: TGTGCCAGCAGCCCCAGGGTTAGCAATCAGCCCCAGCATTTT
CDR3aa: CASSPRVSNQPQHF

j_gene: TRBJ2-1
abundance: NA
v_gene: TRBV4-3
d_gene: TRBD2
CDR3nt: TGCGCCAGCAGCCAAGAAGCCACCGGGACTAGCGGGTACAATGAGCAGTTCTTC
CDR3aa: CASSQEATGTSGYNEQFF

j_gene: TRBJ1-2
abundance: NA
v_gene: TRBV2
d_gene: TRBD1
CDR3nt: TGTGCCAGCAGCGTGACAGGGAACGGCTACACCTTC
CDR3aa: CASSVTGNGYTF

j_gene: TRBJ2-3
abundance: NA
v_gene: TRBV4-2
d_gene: NA
CDR3nt: TGTGCCAGCAGCCAATTTCGGGATCCTAGCACAGATACGCAGTATTTT
CDR3aa: CASSQFRDPSTDTQYF

j_gene: TRBJ2-3
abundance: NA
v_gene: TRBV2
d_gene: NA
CDR3nt: TGTGCCAGCAGTGACAGCAGGGGTAGAGATACGCAGTATTTT
CDR3aa: CASSDSRGRDTQYF

j_gene: TRBJ2-3
abundance: NA
v_gene: TRBV5-1
d_gene: TRBD2
CDR3nt: TGCGCCAGCAGCTTAGGACTAGCGGGAGTTTCAGATACGCAGTATTTT
CDR3aa: CASSLGLAGVSDTQYF

j_gene: TRBJ1-5
abundance: NA
v_gene: TRBV7-2
d_gene: NA
CDR3nt: TGTGCCAGCAGCTTACTAGAGAACAATCAGCCCCAGCATTTT
CDR3aa: CASSLLENNQPQHF

j_gene: TRBJ2-5
abundance: NA
v_gene: TRBV6-5
d_gene: TRBD1
CDR3nt: TGTGCCAGCAGTTCCCACAGGGGGCGAGAGACCCAGTACTTC
CDR3aa: CASSSHRGRETQYF

j_gene: TRBJ2-3
abundance: NA
v_gene: TRBV7-8
d_gene: NA
CDR3nt: TGTGCCAGCAGCCCCCAGGGGTACTTATCGCAGTATTTT
CDR3aa: CASSPQGYLSQYF

j_gene: TRBJ2-5
abundance: few
v_gene: TRBV7-9
d_gene: TRBD1
CDR3nt: TGTGCCAGCAGCCCTACAGGGGGCTCATTCCAAGAGACCCAGTACTTC
CDR3aa: CASSPTGGSFQETQYF

j_gene: TRBJ2-5
abundance: once
v_gene: TRBV6-2/TRBV6-3
d_gene: TRBD2
CDR3nt: TGTGCCAGCAGTTACAATTTGCGGGGGGGTAAGCAGTCCCAGTACTTC
CDR3aa: CASSYNLRGGKQSQYF

j_gene: TRBJ2-1
abundance: once
v_gene: TRBV9
d_gene: TRBD1
CDR3nt: TGTGCCAGCAGCGTAGAGGGACAGATAAACAATGAGCAGTTCTTC
CDR3aa: CASSVEGQINNEQFF

j_gene: TRBJ1-2
abundance: NA
v_gene: TRBV7-2
d_gene: NA
CDR3nt: TGTGCCAGCAGAGTAACCTCGGGCGCAGGGGTCGGCTACACCTTC
CDR3aa: CASRVTSGAGVGYTF

j_gene: TRBJ2-7
abundance: once
v_gene: TRBV14
d_gene: TRBD2
CDR3nt: TGTGCCAGCAGCCGAAGGGTGGGGTTGGAAGCGGGAACACGGGAGCAGTACTTC
CDR3aa: CASSRRVGLEAGTREQYF

j_gene: TRBJ1-2
abundance: NA
v_gene: TRBV18
d_gene: TRBD1
CDR3nt: TGTGCCAGCTCACCCCTGGACAGGGCCAGTGGGATATATGGCTACACCTTC
CDR3aa: CASSPLDRASGIYGYTF

j_gene: TRBJ2-3
abundance: NA
v_gene: TRBV19
d_gene: TRBD2
CDR3nt: TGTGCCAGTAGGAGGACTAGCGGGAGGGCCGGAGATACGCAGTATTTT
CDR3aa: CASRRTSGRAGDTQYF

j_gene: TRBJ2-7
abundance: NA
v_gene: TRBV11-2
d_gene: NA
CDR3nt: TGTGCCAGCAGCTTAGAATACGGAGAAGGCGAGCAGTACTTC
CDR3aa: CASSLEYGEGEQYF

j_gene: TRBJ2-5
abundance: NA
v_gene: TRBV11-3
d_gene: NA
CDR3nt: TGTGCCAGCAGCTTTGGGCCTCAAGAGACCCAGTACTTC
CDR3aa: CASSFGPQETQYF

j_gene: TRBJ2-1
abundance: NA
v_gene: TRBV3-1/TRBV3-2
d_gene: TRBD1
CDR3nt: TGTGCCAGCAGTCTTACTGGGACAGGCTCCTACAATGAGCAGTTCTTC
CDR3aa: CASSLTGTGSYNEQFF

j_gene: TRBJ2-5
abundance: NA
v_gene: TRBV19
d_gene: TRBD2
CDR3nt: TGTGCCAGTAGCGGACAGCGGGGGGAGACCCAGTACTTC
CDR3aa: CASSGQRGETQYF

j_gene: TRBJ1-4
abundance: NA
v_gene: TRBV28
d_gene: TRBD1
CDR3nt: TGTGCCAGCAGTTCCTCCGGGACAGGGCGGGAAAAACTGTTTTTT
CDR3aa: CASSSSGTGREKLFF

j_gene: TRBJ2-1
abundance: NA
v_gene: TRBV6-4
d_gene: TRBD1
CDR3nt: TGTGCCAGCAGCGAGGGACAGGGAAGAATCAATGAGCAGTTCTTC
CDR3aa: CASSEGQGRINEQFF

j_gene: TRBJ1-5
abundance: NA
v_gene: TRBV5-4
d_gene: TRBD1
CDR3nt: TGTGCCAGCAGCCATTTGACAGGGGAAGGGTTAGGTAGCAATCAGCCCCAGCATTTT
CDR3aa: CASSHLTGEGLGSNQPQHF

j_gene: TRBJ2-4
abundance: once
v_gene: TRBV3-1/TRBV3-2
d_gene: TRBD1
CDR3nt: TGTGCCAGCAGCCAAAAAGGACAGGGCCAAGCCAAAAACATTCAGTACTTC
CDR3aa: CASSQKGQGQAKNIQYF

j_gene: TRBJ2-6
abundance: NA
v_gene: TRBV11-3
d_gene: NA
CDR3nt: TGTGCCAGCAGCCAGATCCCCCCTGGGGCCAACGTCCTGACTTTC
CDR3aa: CASSQIPPGANVLTF